Following are 13 T cell receptor beta chains from one sample sequenced in a study of cytomegalovirus exposure and HLA in healthy donors. This PCR relied on a set of 60 Vbeta primers and 13 Jbeta primers. The table came from immunoSEQ multiplex PCR; TCRdb's copy has only in-frame clones and leaves some out. The repertoire holds about 150,000 clones, around three quarters seen once, with around 3.6% in the top ten. Specimen: PBMCs. Receptors originate from a woman in her thirties or forties in good health and CMV-seronegative.

The rearrangement joins TRBV29-1 to TRBJ1-3, with unresolved D. V shed 4 bases and J shed 4 bases, with 14 bases lying between them. The CDR3 covers 14 residues. CDR1 and CDR2 (germline): SQVTM, ANQGSEA. The CDR3 sequence: CSVGFGEPGNTIYF. The CDR3 region has the DNA TGCAGCGTTGGGTTCGGGGAACCGGGAAACACCATATATTTT.

J is TRBJ2-2 and V is TRBV6-1, with D perhaps matching TRBD2 (6 bases). V was shortened by 9 bases and J by 6 bases, with 17 bases between the two germline ends. CDR1 MNHNS and CDR2 SASEGT come from the germline V gene. The CDR3 loop spans 14 amino acids. In DNA form, the CDR3 reads TGTGCCAGTCTTTTGGAGGGAGACTCCGGGGAGCTGTTTTTT. Residues: CASLLEGDSGELFF.

The chain employs TRBV2 and TRBJ1-1, with D possibly being TRBD1 (6 bases). The CDR3 has 15 amino acids. The ends were cut back, 4 bases at V and 6 bases at J, with 18 bases in the middle. CDR1 and CDR2 from the germline V gene are SNHLY and FYNNEI. The CDR3 nucleotides are TGTGCCAGCAGTGTTGGGGAACCCGAGGGGGCTGAAGCTTTCTTT. This gives the protein CASSVGEPEGAEAFF.

V usage is TRBV10-3 and J usage is TRBJ2-3; no reliable D call. The germline V gene has CDR1 ENHRY and CDR2 SYGVKD. The V gene lost 3 bases and the J gene lost 5 bases, with 9 bases spanning the gap. The CDR3 spans 13 residues. The CDR3 region has the DNA TGTGCCATCAGTGACTCTGCTATAGATACGCAGTATTTT. It codes for CAISDSAIDTQYF.

The chain employs TRBV5-1 and TRBJ1-1, with D perhaps TRBD1 (6 bases). The CDR3 sequence is 15 residues long. The germline V and J ends were trimmed by 1 base and 4 bases, with 14 bases remaining between them. CDR1 and CDR2 (germline): SGHRS, YFSETQ. CDR3 nucleotides: TGCGCCAGCAGCTTGCATGGGCAGGGGAGCACTGAAGCTTTCTTT. The encoded protein is CASSLHGQGSTEAFF.

The count of this clone is one. This chain uses TRBV9 with TRBJ1-6; maybe TRBD1 (6 bases). This CDR3 has 13 amino acids. The V and J ends lost 3 bases and 9 bases respectively, with 10 bases between them. Germline CDR1 and CDR2: SGDLS and YYNGEE. CDR3 coding DNA: TGTGCCAGCAGCGGAAAACAGGGTTCACCCCTCCACTTT. Translation gives CASSGKQGSPLHF.

The CDR3 DNA reads TGTGCCAGCAGCGTAGCAGCCGGGGTTGAGTGGACCGGGGAGCTGTTTTTT. This translates into CASSVAAGVEWTGELFF. The J gene is TRBJ2-2, the V gene TRBV9, with D maybe TRBD2 (5 bases). The CDR3 is 17 residues long. Germline V gene sequence: CDR1 SGDLS, CDR2 YYNGEE. The V and J ends lost 0 bases and 5 bases respectively, with 17 bases between them.

The chain uses TRBV6-1 and TRBJ1-5; D is unclear. CDR3 length: 15 amino acids. Trimming left V 2 bases short and J 7 bases short, with 15 bases between. The germline CDR1 and CDR2 sequences are MNHNS and SASEGT. The CDR3 protein is CASSESLDPYQPQHF. Written as DNA, the CDR3 is TGTGCCAGCAGTGAATCCTTAGATCCGTACCAGCCCCAGCATTTT.

J is TRBJ2-7 and V is TRBV4-1, with D tentatively TRBD2 (6 bases). V lost 1 base and J 7 bases, leaving 14 bases between the germline ends. CDR1 and CDR2 from the germline V gene are MGHRA and YSYEKL. CDR3 length equals 14 residues. CDR3 in DNA: TGCGCCAGCAGCCAAGTAGGAGGGCTGCGAGAGCAGTACTTC. Translation: CASSQVGGLREQYF.

This chain uses TRBV29-1 with TRBJ2-7, with TRBD1 as a possible D gene (6 bases). Germline assignment: CDR1 SQVTM and CDR2 ANQGSEA. With 1 base removed from V and 3 bases from J, the gap between germline ends came to 16 bases. This CDR3 comprises 15 residues. In DNA form, the CDR3 reads TGCAGCGTTGAAGGGGGCCAGGGGACCAACTACGAGCAGTACTTC. Translated, it gives CSVEGGQGTNYEQYF.

The gene calls are TRBV7-2 and TRBJ2-2; perhaps TRBD2 as D (6 bases). CDR1 is SGHTA, CDR2 FQGNSA, per germline. V shed 8 bases and J shed 3 bases, with 13 bases lying between them. This CDR3 region has 14 residues. The CDR3 nucleotides are TGTGCCAGCCAAGGAGGGTCGCACACCGGGGAGCTGTTTTTT. This encodes CASQGGSHTGELFF.

The chain has TRBV4-2 and TRBJ1-4; D uncertain. Germline loops: CDR1 LGHNA, CDR2 YNFKEQ. The CDR3 covers 13 residues. The V end lost 0 bases, the J end lost 14 bases, and 13 bases lay between the germline ends. The CDR3 DNA reads as TGTGCCAGCAGCCAAGATTCACAGAGTTGGCTGTTTTTT. Protein sequence: CASSQDSQSWLFF.

A remark on this clone: The junction departs from the called germline gene at one end, perhaps through a read error. This chain links TRBV7-7 with TRBJ2-5; 7 bases are a match to TRBD1. The CDR3 runs 14 residues. Germline CDR1 is SSHAT and CDR2 is FNYEAQ (reference sequence). This chain's CDR3 is CASSLGTVRETQYF. DNA for the CDR3: TGTGCTAGCAGCTTGGGGACAGTTAGAGAGACCCAGTACTTC.